Presented here are 25 T cell receptor beta chains from one specimen sequenced in a study of blood T cell repertoires in COVID-19. The protocol was immunoSEQ multiplex PCR, while the TCRdb copy is restricted to in-frame clones and leaves out a portion. The sample yields 100,000 or so clones, around four fifths seen once. Sequences were obtained from peripheral blood. These receptors all stem from an older woman with acute or convalescent COVID-19.

This chain joins TRBV10-2 and TRBJ1-2; weak D call: TRBD1 (6 bases). CDR1 and CDR2 from the germline V gene are WSHSY and SAAADI. V dropped 3 bases and J dropped 5 bases, with 10 bases sitting between them. This CDR3 region has 13 residues. The chain's CDR3 is CASSDGGLYGYTF. DNA for the CDR3: TGCGCCAGCAGTGACGGGGGGCTGTATGGCTACACCTTC.

The CDR3 region is CASRADRASSPLHF. Written as DNA, the CDR3 is TGTGCCAGCAGAGCGGACAGGGCGAGTTCACCCCTCCACTTT. The chain couples TRBV28 to TRBJ1-6, with 8 bases identical to TRBD1. The CDR3 is 14 residues long. J lost 9 bases, V lost 6 bases, and 7 bases had no gene match. Germline V gives CDR1 MDHEN, CDR2 SYDVKM.

V is TRBV9 and J is TRBJ1-5, with 9 bases identical to TRBD1. V was pared by 4 bases and J by 4 bases, with 9 bases of the junction left unmatched. The CDR3 has 16 amino acids. Germline values: CDR1 SGDLS, CDR2 YYNGEE. The CDR3 sequence: CASSPRQGGENQPQHF. The CDR3 DNA sequence: TGTGCCAGCAGCCCCCGACAGGGGGGAGAAAATCAGCCCCAGCATTTT.

This chain uses TRBV6-5 with TRBJ2-5, with D possibly being TRBD2 (5 bases). The CDR3 covers 12 residues. Germline loops: CDR1 MNHEY, CDR2 SVGAGI. The V end was cut by 6 bases, the J end by 8 bases, with 13 bases between. CDR3 DNA: TGTGCCAGCAGGCCCGAGGGCGACACCCAGTACTTC. Its protein product is CASRPEGDTQYF.

The chain is built from TRBV9 and TRBJ1-1; a weak D match, TRBD1 (5 bases). This CDR3 has 15 residues. Looked up from germline, CDR1 is SGDLS and CDR2 is YYNGEE. V was pared by 4 bases and J by 0 bases, with 13 bases between. Written as DNA, the CDR3 is TGTGCCAGCAGCTTTTCGACAGAATTGAACACTGAAGCTTTCTTT. Its protein is CASSFSTELNTEAFF.

The chain joins TRBV18 to TRBJ2-3; the D is unclear. Germline V CDR1 and CDR2: KGHSH, LQKENI. V lost 6 bases and J 3 bases, leaving 13 bases between the germline ends. This CDR3 contains 14 residues. The CDR3: CASSSSGYTDTQYF. The DNA of the CDR3 is TGTGCCAGCTCGTCCTCAGGCTATACAGATACGCAGTATTTT.

The V gene is TRBV19, the J gene TRBJ1-1; 7 bases fit TRBD1. After removal of 5 bases from V and 12 bases from J, the junction contained 12 bases not matched to a gene. The CDR3 loop spans 13 amino acids. In germline, CDR1 is LNHDA, CDR2 SQIVND (reference sequence). CDR3 coding DNA: TGTGCCAGTAGTCCCCCGGGACAGACGGCAACTTTCTTT. Translation: CASSPPGQTATFF.

This clone was counted a few times. The V call is TRBV4-3, the J call TRBJ1-2; 8 bases are shared with TRBD1. V trimming: 2 bases; J trimming: 4 bases; junction bases outside the gene matches: 6. The germline V gene encodes CDR1 LGHNA and CDR2 YSLEER. The CDR3 is made up of 15 amino acids. The CDR3 reads CASSQRDRSFYGYTF. The CDR3 nucleotides read TGCGCCAGCAGCCAAAGGGACAGGAGCTTCTATGGCTACACCTTC.

This clone was observed a handful of times. The V gene is TRBV18, the J gene TRBJ2-2, with 10 bases aligning to TRBD2. The germline V gene encodes CDR1 KGHSH and CDR2 LQKENI. This CDR3 is built from 16 residues. J was trimmed by 6 bases and V by 3 bases; bases with no gene match: 7. The chain's CDR3 is CASSPPGLAAAGELFF. CDR3 coding DNA: TGTGCCAGCTCACCCCCAGGACTAGCGGCTGCCGGGGAGCTGTTTTTT. The whole variable domain, remainder taken from reference TRBV18 and TRBJ2-2, is NAGVMQNPRHLVRRRGQEARLRCSPMKGHSHVYWYRQLPEEGLKFMVYLQKENIIDESGMPKERFSAEFPKEGPSILRIQQVVRGDSAAYFCASSPPGLAAAGELFFGEGSRLTVL.

The chain employs TRBV10-3 and TRBJ1-2, with D perhaps TRBD1 (5 bases). Germline assignment: CDR1 ENHRY and CDR2 SYGVKD. CDR3 length equals 16 residues. V was clipped by 0 bases and J by 8 bases, with 19 bases between them. CDR3 sequence (DNA): TGTGCCATCAGTGAGTCGGCAGGGCGCTCGGTTGAGGGCTACACCTTC. Its translation: CAISESAGRSVEGYTF.

About this clone: This sample also contains other DNA sequences that code for the same CDR3. The J gene is TRBJ1-1, the V gene TRBV19; the match to TRBD1 covers 7 bases. The V and J ends lost 5 bases and 3 bases, in that order; junction bases with no gene match: 3. This CDR3 region has 13 residues. Germline CDR1 and CDR2: LNHDA and SQIVND (reference sequence). CDR3: CASSSTGDTEAFF. The CDR3 DNA is TGTGCCAGTAGTTCTACAGGGGACACTGAAGCTTTCTTT. Filled out from reference TRBV19 and TRBJ1-1, the complete variable domain reads DGGITQSPKYLFRKEGQNVTLSCEQNLNHDAMYWYRQDPGQGLRLIYYSQIVNDFQKGDIAEGYSVSREKKESFPLTVTSAQKNPTAFYLCASSSTGDTEAFFGQGTRLTVV.

This chain connects TRBV6-7 to TRBJ2-5; D is possibly TRBD2 (6 bases). TRBV6-7 is designated an ORF whose function remains uncertain. V lost 6 bases and J 3 bases, leaving 20 bases between the germline ends. The CDR3 runs to 16 residues. The CDR3 here is CASRRKSTSGEETQYF. The CDR3 DNA sequence: TGTGCCAGCAGAAGAAAATCGACTAGTGGCGAAGAGACCCAGTACTTC.

A few counts support this clone. The chain uses TRBV27 and TRBJ1-4; 9 bases fit TRBD1. Germline V lookup: CDR1 MNHEY, CDR2 SMNVEV (reference sequence). Trimming took 5 bases from V and 4 from J; bases not matched to a gene: 2. The CDR3 is 14 amino acids. The CDR3 region is CASSRTGVNEKLFF. The CDR3, as DNA: TGTGCCAGCAGTCGGACAGGGGTTAATGAAAAACTGTTTTTT.

This clone appeared a single time. The chain carries TRBV19 and TRBJ2-2; TRBD1 agrees at 7 bases. Germline V gene data show CDR1 as LNHDA and CDR2 as SQIVND (reference sequence). CDR3 length equals 17 residues. Trimming cost V 2 bases and J 0 bases; bases outside gene matches: 6. The CDR3 DNA is TGTGCCAGTAGTATACAATTCAGGGGGACGAACACCGGGGAGCTGTTTTTT. Protein product: CASSIQFRGTNTGELFF. Looking up the rest from reference TRBV19 and TRBJ2-2 gives the full variable domain: DGGITQSPKYLFRKEGQNVTLSCEQNLNHDAMYWYRQDPGQGLRLIYYSQIVNDFQKGDIAEGYSVSREKKESFPLTVTSAQKNPTAFYLCASSIQFRGTNTGELFFGEGSRLTVL.

The chain combines TRBV11-2 with TRBJ2-7, with a weak D call TRBD1 (5 bases). The CDR3 runs to 13 residues. The germline gives CDR1 SGHAT, CDR2 FQNNGV. V lost 1 base to trimming and J lost 1 base, with 5 bases between them. The CDR3 region is CASSLGQSYEQYF. In DNA, the CDR3 is TGTGCCAGCAGCTTAGGACAGTCCTACGAGCAGTACTTC.

This clone appeared a few times. This rearrangement joins TRBV7-3 to TRBJ2-2, with TRBD2 identical over 12 bases. The ends lost 5 bases at V and 0 bases at J; junction bases unmatched: 10. In germline, CDR1 is SGHTA, CDR2 FQGTGA. This CDR3 has 19 residues. CDR3: CASSPRATSGGPNTGELFF. Written as DNA, the CDR3 is TGTGCCAGCAGCCCCAGGGCGACTAGCGGGGGCCCGAACACCGGGGAGCTGTTTTTT.

The rearrangement joins TRBV10-2 to TRBJ1-5; weak D call: TRBD1 (5 bases). CDR1 and CDR2 from the germline V gene are WSHSY and SAAADI. The CDR3 is 15 residues long. The V gene lost 8 bases and the J gene lost 5 bases, with 19 bases spanning the gap. CDR3 sequence (DNA): TGCGCCAGCCGCGATCCCCAGGGAGGGGATCAGCCCCAGCATTTT. It yields the protein CASRDPQGGDQPQHF.

V gene TRBV10-2 combines with J gene TRBJ1-5; D call uncertain. CDR1 is WSHSY and CDR2 is SAAADI in the germline V gene. V was cut by 3 bases and J by 0 bases, with 9 bases left in between. The CDR3 consists of 15 residues. The DNA for the CDR3 is TGCGCCAGCAGTGAACCGGGATATAGCAATCAGCCCCAGCATTTT. Protein product: CASSEPGYSNQPQHF.

V and J are TRBV19 and TRBJ2-7; 7 nucleotides align to TRBD2. Germline lookup yields CDR1 LNHDA and CDR2 SQIVND (reference sequence). The CDR3 totals 14 residues. J gave up 4 bases and V 4 bases, and 7 bases lay outside the gene matches. The CDR3 sequence: CASSRAGPNYEQYF. The CDR3 coding sequence is TGTGCCAGTAGTAGAGCGGGGCCAAATTACGAGCAGTACTTC.

This sequence joins TRBV28 and TRBJ2-5; 7 bases match TRBD1. This CDR3 is 16 amino acids long. Germline lookup yields CDR1 MDHEN and CDR2 SYDVKM. The junction had 8 bases not matched to a gene; V was cut back by 3 bases and J by 1 base. The CDR3 bases are TGTGCCAGCAGTTTGGGCAGGGGGATTTTCCAAGAGACCCAGTACTTC. This encodes CASSLGRGIFQETQYF.

This chain links TRBV12-5 with TRBJ2-1; TRBD2 agrees at 8 bases. The CDR3 consists of 16 residues. The V and J ends lost 3 bases and 3 bases, in that order; junction bases with no gene match: 7. Germline CDR1 and CDR2: LGHNT and FRNRAP. The CDR3 DNA reads as TGTGCTAGTGGTTTCAGTAGCGGGGCCGACTACAATGAGCAGTTCTTC. Translating it yields CASGFSSGADYNEQFF. The variable domain in full, with the rest retrieved from reference TRBV12-5 and TRBJ2-1, is DARVTQTPRHKVTEMGQEVTMRCQPILGHNTVFWYRQTMMQGLELLAYFRNRAPLDDSGMPKDRFSAEMPDATLATLKIQPSEPRDSAVYFCASGFSSGADYNEQFFGPGTRLTVL.

The gene calls are TRBV6-1 and TRBJ1-2; perhaps TRBD1 as D (6 bases). Trimming left V 1 base short and J 0 bases short, with 9 bases between. CDR1 is MNHNS and CDR2 is SASEGT in the germline V gene. This CDR3 is 15 amino acids long. The CDR3 DNA follows: TGTGCCAGCAGTGAAGGACAGGTTTCTAACTATGGCTACACCTTC. Protein product: CASSEGQVSNYGYTF.

The V gene is TRBV27, the J gene TRBJ1-6, with TRBD1 matching over 7 bases. This CDR3 contains 14 residues. The V gene end was trimmed by 4 bases and the J gene end by 7 bases; junction bases not matched to a gene: 4. Germline lookup yields CDR1 MNHEY and CDR2 SMNVEV (reference sequence). DNA of the CDR3: TGTGCCAGCAGTTCAGGACAGGCAAATTCACCCCTCCACTTT. Its translation: CASSSGQANSPLHF.

The chain has TRBV7-2 and TRBJ2-1, with D possibly matching TRBD2 (5 bases). This CDR3 contains 15 residues. In germline, CDR1 is SGHTA, CDR2 FQGNSA. The V gene lost 5 bases and the J gene lost 6 bases, with 17 bases spanning the gap. CDR3 in DNA: TGTGCCAGCAGCACCCGGGATCAAGTCGGCAATGAGCAGTTCTTC. This gives the protein CASSTRDQVGNEQFF.

CDR3 protein: CASSVRCRGPLYSNQPQHF. CDR3 nucleotides: TGTGCCAGCAGCGTAAGGTGCAGGGGGCCACTATATAGCAATCAGCCCCAGCATTTT. The chain employs TRBV9 and TRBJ1-5; 8 positions match TRBD1. J lost 0 bases, V lost 1 base, and 12 bases had no gene match. Looked up from germline, CDR1 is SGDLS and CDR2 is YYNGEE. The length of the CDR3 is 19 residues.